Listed below are T cell receptor beta chains from one sample, sequenced in a study of T cell changes during pregnancy in multiple sclerosis. TCRdb keeps only in-frame clones here, not all; method: immunoSEQ multiplex PCR. The sample lists about 60,000 clones, around 96% occurring once. This material consisted of CD8+ T cells from peripheral blood mononuclear cells, taken after pregnancy. The receptors shown here come from a female donor with multiple sclerosis, enrolled in a pregnancy study. Both conserved end residues are part of each CDR3. The D gene is left open where the match is weak. Clone size is shown for a subset of rows, as once, few, many or a class of expanded clone.

J,size,V,D,CDR3,DNA
TRBJ2-7,.,TRBV27,.,CASSLAGSSYEQYF,TGTGCCAGCAGTTTAGCGGGTAGCTCCTACGAGCAGTACTTC
TRBJ1-2,.,TRBV25-1,.,CASGGLGYGYTF,TGTGCTAGTGGGGGACTGGGCTATGGCTACACCTTC
TRBJ2-1,few,TRBV5-4,TRBD2,CASSLLAGYNEQFF,TGTGCCAGCAGCTTGCTAGCGGGGTACAATGAGCAGTTCTTC
TRBJ2-7,.,TRBV7-2,TRBD1,CASKETGDFYEQYF,TGTGCCAGCAAAGAGACAGGGGATTTCTACGAGCAGTACTTC
TRBJ2-7,.,TRBV7-2,TRBD2,CASSLDYGGRAFEQYF,TGTGCCAGCAGCTTAGATTATGGCGGGAGGGCCTTCGAGCAGTACTTC
TRBJ2-1,.,TRBV15,.,CATSRDLVEQFF,TGTGCCACCAGCAGAGATTTAGTGGAGCAGTTCTTC
TRBJ2-7,.,TRBV28,TRBD1,CASSLTGDGYEQYF,TGTGCCAGCAGTTTGACAGGGGACGGCTACGAGCAGTACTTC
TRBJ1-5,.,TRBV14,.,CASSQGGQGQPQHF,TGTGCCAGCAGCCAAGGGGGGCAGGGCCAGCCCCAGCATTTT
TRBJ1-1,few,TRBV25-1,.,CASSDLGGAAEAFF,TGTGCCAGCAGTGATCTGGGGGGGGCGGCTGAAGCTTTCTTT
TRBJ1-1,.,TRBV16,.,CASSPRTAMNTEAFF,TGTGCCAGCAGCCCTCGGACAGCCATGAACACTGAAGCTTTCTTT
TRBJ2-1,.,TRBV7-2,TRBD1,CASSPSGGAGYNEQFF,TGTGCCAGCAGCCCCTCAGGGGGCGCGGGTTACAATGAGCAGTTCTTC
TRBJ1-2,.,TRBV27,.,CASSLSPDSYGYTF,TGTGCCAGCAGTTTATCCCCGGACAGCTATGGCTACACCTTC
TRBJ2-3,.,TRBV7-9,TRBD1,CASSFRGQGVATQYF,TGTGCCAGCAGCTTCCGTGGACAGGGGGTTGCTACGCAGTATTTT
TRBJ1-5,.,TRBV19,.,CASDRGNSNQPQHF,TGTGCCAGCGACCGGGGAAATAGCAATCAGCCCCAGCATTTT
TRBJ1-1,.,TRBV5-6,.,CASSLAGVSEAFF,TGTGCCAGCAGCTTGGCCGGGGTCTCTGAAGCTTTCTTT
TRBJ2-1,.,TRBV19,TRBD2,CASSMTGLAGDHEQFF,TGTGCCAGTAGTATGACGGGACTAGCGGGAGATCATGAGCAGTTCTTC
TRBJ1-5,.,TRBV7-9,.,CASSLGQGNQPQHF,TGTGCCAGCAGCTTAGGGCAGGGCAATCAGCCCCAGCATTTT
TRBJ2-3,.,TRBV7-9,TRBD2,CASSLEPGLEWYF,TGTGCCAGCAGCTTAGAACCGGGACTAGAGTGGTATTTT
TRBJ2-1,.,TRBV2,TRBD2,CASSLLAGGIYNEQFF,TGTGCCAGCAGTTTACTAGCGGGAGGGATCTACAATGAGCAGTTCTTC
TRBJ2-5,.,TRBV5-8,.,CASASFGRQETQYF,TGTGCCAGCGCCTCCTTTGGGAGGCAAGAGACCCAGTACTTC
TRBJ2-1,.,TRBV27,TRBD2,CASSLAGDREQFF,TGTGCCAGCAGTTTAGCGGGAGACCGGGAGCAGTTCTTC
TRBJ2-7,.,TRBV28,.,CASSLGGLSYEQYF,TGTGCCAGCAGTTTGGGGGGACTGTCCTACGAGCAGTACTTC
TRBJ2-3,.,TRBV27,TRBD1,CASSLGGQGADTQYF,TGTGCCAGCAGTTTAGGGGGACAGGGTGCGGATACGCAGTATTTT
TRBJ2-7,.,TRBV28,.,CASSRSEYSETTPYEQYF,TGTGCCAGCAGCCGATCTGAATATAGCGAGACAACTCCCTACGAGCAGTACTTC
TRBJ2-1,.,TRBV28,.,CASSPPFLESNEQFF,TGTGCCAGCAGTCCACCATTTTTAGAGAGCAATGAGCAGTTCTTC
TRBJ2-1,.,TRBV16,.,CASSQMRYNEQFF,TGTGCCAGCAGCCAGATGAGGTACAATGAGCAGTTCTTC
TRBJ1-4,.,TRBV4-1,.,CASSQGDVGGEKLFF,TGCGCCAGCAGCCAGGGGGACGTGGGGGGTGAAAAACTGTTTTTT
TRBJ2-2,.,TRBV27,.,CASSFASATGTGELFF,TGTGCCAGCAGTTTTGCTTCCGCGACTGGCACCGGGGAGCTGTTTTTT
TRBJ2-7,.,TRBV29-1,.,CSVEGQESYEQYF,TGCAGCGTTGAAGGACAGGAGAGCTACGAGCAGTACTTC
TRBJ2-1,.,TRBV11-2,.,CASSFLNEQFF,TGTGCCAGCAGCTTTCTGAATGAGCAGTTCTTC
TRBJ2-1,.,TRBV27,TRBD1,CASSSGQGSYNEQFF,TGTGCCAGCAGCTCAGGACAGGGGTCCTACAATGAGCAGTTCTTC
TRBJ2-1,.,TRBV11-2,.,CASSLGENNEQFF,TGTGCCAGCAGCTTAGGGGAGAACAATGAGCAGTTCTTC
TRBJ2-1,.,TRBV27,TRBD1,CASSPGTGLYNEQFF,TGTGCCAGCAGTCCGGGGACAGGGCTATACAATGAGCAGTTCTTC
TRBJ2-1,.,TRBV7-9,TRBD2,CASSAGTYNEQFF,TGTGCCAGTTCAGCGGGAACCTACAATGAGCAGTTCTTC